A single sample gave rise to the 29 T cell receptor beta chains below, sequenced in a study of blood T cell repertoires in COVID-19. Libraries were prepared by immunoSEQ multiplex PCR; TCRdb keeps only in-frame clonotypes and omits some of them. The sample has 55,000 to 80,000 clones; more than 70% are singletons. The sample comprised peripheral blood. The receptors shown here come from a human donor in a cohort sampled during active COVID-19.

The chain joins TRBV6-5 to TRBJ1-6; D perhaps matches TRBD1 (6 bases). Germline lookup yields CDR1 MNHEY and CDR2 SVGAGI. Trimming shortened V by 0 bases and J by 7 bases, and 13 bases separated the two germline ends. This CDR3 contains 16 residues. The chain's CDR3 is CASSYSGRGDNSPLHF. DNA of the CDR3: TGTGCCAGCAGTTACTCAGGGAGGGGGGACAATTCACCCCTCCACTTT.

The rearrangement uses TRBV10-3 and TRBJ1-5, with 8 positions matching TRBD1. The CDR3 extends over 16 amino acids. Looked up from germline, CDR1 is ENHRY and CDR2 is SYGVKD. Losses at the gene ends were 0 bases for V and 1 base for J; bases not matched to a gene: 2. In nucleotides, the CDR3 is TGTGCCATCAGTGAGTCAGCAGGGGGCAGCAATCAGCCCCAGCATTTT. This sequence encodes CAISESAGGSNQPQHF.

The chain joins TRBV6-5 to TRBJ2-5; the D gene is possibly TRBD2 (5 bases). Germline-derived CDR1 and CDR2 are MNHEY and SVGAGI. Between the trimmed V and J ends, which lost 8 bases and 7 bases, there was a span of 14 bases. The CDR3 extends over 12 amino acids. The CDR3 DNA sequence: TGTGCCAGCGTGTCTCAAAGCGGGACCCAGTACTTC. This encodes CASVSQSGTQYF.

V is TRBV11-3 and J is TRBJ2-4; 10 nucleotides match TRBD1. This CDR3 has 14 residues. J lost 9 bases, V lost 4 bases, and 6 bases had no gene match. Germline CDR1 reads SGHNT; CDR2 reads YENEEA. CDR3 sequence: CASSSGQGVGIQYF. In DNA, the CDR3 is TGTGCCAGCAGCTCCGGACAGGGGGTCGGCATTCAGTACTTC.

The V and J genes are TRBV19 and TRBJ2-2; D is unclear. Germline CDR1 is LNHDA and CDR2 is SQIVND (reference sequence). The CDR3 runs 14 residues. V lost 3 bases and J lost 5, with 10 bases in between. CDR3 sequence (DNA): TGTGCCAGTAGTATTGGAGTTGGGACCGGGGAGCTGTTTTTT. It translates to CASSIGVGTGELFF. The full variable domain, in which reference TRBV19 and TRBJ2-2 provide the parts outside the CDR3, is DGGITQSPKYLFRKEGQNVTLSCEQNLNHDAMYWYRQDPGQGLRLIYYSQIVNDFQKGDIAEGYSVSREKKESFPLTVTSAQKNPTAFYLCASSIGVGTGELFFGEGSRLTVL.

V usage is TRBV7-9 and J usage is TRBJ2-3, with 10 bases that match TRBD2. There are 16 residues in the CDR3. J lost 5 bases, V lost 2 bases, and 7 bases had no gene match. Germline assignment: CDR1 SEHNR and CDR2 FQNEAQ (reference sequence). The CDR3 loop is CASSLSSSGRLDTQYF. The CDR3, as DNA: TGTGCCAGCAGCTTATCATCTAGCGGGAGATTAGATACGCAGTATTTT.

The V and J genes are TRBV29-1 and TRBJ2-6, with D possibly matching TRBD1 (5 bases). Germline V gene sequence: CDR1 SQVTM, CDR2 ANQGSEA. This CDR3 comprises 15 residues. DNA for the CDR3: TGCTACGTGAGGCAGGGATGCTCTGGGGCCAACGTCCTGACTTTC. Translating gives CYVRQGCSGANVLTF.

This clone appeared a single time. The rearrangement links TRBV18 to TRBJ1-4; D possibly corresponds to TRBD1 (6 bases). Trimming removed 1 base at V and 0 bases at J, with 6 bases between. CDR1 KGHSH and CDR2 LQKENI come from the germline V gene. There are 15 residues in the CDR3. Here the CDR3 DNA reads TGTGCCAGCTCACCACGGACAGCAACTAATGAAAAACTGTTTTTT. It codes for CASSPRTATNEKLFF.

This sequence joins TRBV13 and TRBJ2-6; D remains unclear. Germline-derived CDR1 and CDR2 are PRHDT and FYEKMQ (reference sequence). With 7 bases removed from V and 4 bases from J, the gap between germline ends came to 5 bases. CDR3 length equals 12 residues. The CDR3 nucleotides are TGTGCCAGCATGGAGGGGGCCAACGTCCTGACTTTC. As protein: CASMEGANVLTF.

The chain uses TRBV5-1 and TRBJ1-2; 7 bases match TRBD1. The germline V gene encodes CDR1 SGHRS and CDR2 YFSETQ. The CDR3 contains 15 residues. V lost 4 bases, J lost 6 bases, and 12 bases stayed unmatched. CDR3 loop: CASSTPTGTGDGYTF. CDR3 DNA: TGCGCCAGCAGCACCCCGACAGGGACCGGGGATGGCTACACCTTC.

V usage is TRBV19 and J usage is TRBJ1-1; no definite D call. The length of the CDR3 is 13 residues. Germline CDR1 reads LNHDA; CDR2 reads SQIVND (reference sequence). V lost 5 bases and J 8 bases, leaving 15 bases between the germline ends. CDR3 amino acids: CASSPRFDLEAFF. In nucleotides, the CDR3 is TGTGCCAGTAGTCCAAGATTCGACTTGGAAGCTTTCTTT.

The V gene is TRBV28, the J gene TRBJ2-3; 12 bases fit TRBD2. Trimming removed 6 bases from V and 13 bases from J; junction bases left unmatched: 8. Per the germline V gene, CDR1 is MDHEN and CDR2 is SYDVKM. This CDR3 spans 13 amino acids. The CDR3 DNA sequence: TGTGCCAGCAGGCAAGGACTAGCGGGAAACAAGTATTTT. Its protein is CASRQGLAGNKYF.

The V call is TRBV2, the J call TRBJ2-1; 10 positions agree with TRBD2. Germline CDR1 and CDR2: SNHLY and FYNNEI. V lost 4 bases and J lost 13; bases outside the gene matches: 4. The CDR3 has 12 residues. CDR3 sequence: CASSAQRGGQFF. CDR3 nucleotides: TGTGCCAGCAGTGCCCAGCGGGGGGGCCAGTTCTTC.

The V gene is TRBV7-8, the J gene TRBJ1-5, with a weak D call TRBD1 (5 bases). V was trimmed by 1 base and J by 1 base, leaving 11 bases between them. There are 16 residues in the CDR3. The germline V gene has CDR1 SGHVS and CDR2 FQNEAQ. CDR3 sequence: CASSLVMGLSNQPQHF. The DNA of the CDR3 is TGTGCCAGCAGCTTAGTTATGGGGCTCAGCAATCAGCCCCAGCATTTT.

The gene calls are TRBV11-2 and TRBJ1-2; D uncertain. V was pared by 6 bases and J by 6 bases, with 14 bases between. The CDR3 is 13 amino acids. Germline CDR1 reads SGHAT; CDR2 reads FQNNGV. CDR3 bases: TGTGCCAGCAGTCACGGTAGAGGGAATGGCTACACCTTC. Residues: CASSHGRGNGYTF.

The chain couples TRBV6-1 to TRBJ2-3; 7 nucleotides align to TRBD2. This CDR3 has 14 residues. Germline V gives CDR1 MNHNS, CDR2 SASEGT. Losses at the gene ends were 3 bases for V and 6 bases for J; bases not matched to a gene: 6. The CDR3 protein is CASSDRLASDTQYF. The CDR3 DNA sequence: TGTGCCAGCAGTGATCGACTAGCTAGTGATACGCAGTATTTT.

The gene calls are TRBV10-1 and TRBJ1-1, with TRBD1 matching 7 bases. V shed 2 bases and J 6 bases; nucleotides not matched to a gene: 3. The CDR3 has 13 residues. Germline V gene sequence: CDR1 WNHNN, CDR2 SYGVQD (reference sequence). The CDR3 DNA reads as TGCGCCAGCAGTGAGCATGGACAGGCTGAAGCTTTCTTT. Translating it yields CASSEHGQAEAFF.

This rearrangement joins TRBV6-6 to TRBJ1-1; possible D gene TRBD1, 5 bases. Trimming took 2 bases from V and 1 from J, leaving 8 bases between them. Germline loops: CDR1 MNHNY, CDR2 SVGAGI (reference sequence). The CDR3 covers 14 residues. Here the CDR3 reads CASSYAGTNTEAFF. In DNA form, the CDR3 reads TGTGCCAGCAGTTACGCGGGGACGAACACTGAAGCTTTCTTT.

The chain recombines TRBV2 with TRBJ2-5; TRBD2 aligns across 11 bases. Germline assignment: CDR1 SNHLY and CDR2 FYNNEI. Trimming took 6 bases from V and 5 from J; bases not matched to a gene: 5. The CDR3 loop spans 14 amino acids. The CDR3 protein is CASSQTSGGETQYF. CDR3 sequence (DNA): TGTGCCAGCAGCCAAACTAGCGGGGGCGAGACCCAGTACTTC.

The rearrangement links TRBV7-9 to TRBJ2-1; 8 bases match TRBD1. Germline CDR1 is SEHNR and CDR2 is FQNEAQ (reference sequence). The ends lost 0 bases at V and 8 bases at J; junction bases unmatched: 6. The CDR3 is 15 amino acids. CDR3 nucleotide sequence: TGTGCCAGCAGCTTAGCCCAGGGGGCGGGCGATGAGCAGTTCTTC. Protein product: CASSLAQGAGDEQFF.

The V and J genes are TRBV6-1 and TRBJ2-1; TRBD1 is a possible D gene (7 bases). The V end lost 4 bases, the J end lost 7 bases, and 20 bases lay between the germline ends. CDR1 and CDR2 (germline): MNHNS, SASEGT. The CDR3 loop spans 16 amino acids. This CDR3 reads CASSGQDRRRGNEQFF. The CDR3 nucleotides are TGTGCCAGCAGTGGCCAGGACAGGCGGAGGGGGAATGAGCAGTTCTTC.

This sequence joins TRBV18 and TRBJ2-7; D is possibly TRBD1 (6 bases). This CDR3 contains 15 residues. CDR1 is KGHSH and CDR2 is LQKENI in the germline V gene. The V end was cut by 2 bases, the J end by 2 bases, with 13 bases between. In DNA, the CDR3 is TGTGCCAGCTCACCAGGCCCGAACAGGGCCTACGAGCAGTACTTC. As protein: CASSPGPNRAYEQYF. The entire variable domain, with the rest obtained from reference TRBV18 and TRBJ2-7, is as follows: NAGVMQNPRHLVRRRGQEARLRCSPMKGHSHVYWYRQLPEEGLKFMVYLQKENIIDESGMPKERFSAEFPKEGPSILRIQQVVRGDSAAYFCASSPGPNRAYEQYFGPGTRLTVT.

This rearrangement joins TRBV19 to TRBJ1-5, with D uncertain. CDR3 length: 15 residues. V gave up 10 bases and J gave up 3 bases, with 19 bases separating them. The germline V gene encodes CDR1 LNHDA and CDR2 SQIVND (reference sequence). The CDR3 is CATRNGAEANQPQHF. The CDR3 DNA is TGTGCCACTCGGAATGGCGCCGAGGCCAATCAGCCCCAGCATTTT.

The chain links TRBV19 to TRBJ2-7; perhaps TRBD1 as D (6 bases). Trimming stripped 4 bases from V and 2 bases from J, with 15 bases between. The CDR3 covers 15 residues. Germline V gives CDR1 LNHDA, CDR2 SQIVND (reference sequence). CDR3 region: CASSRGTSSTYEQYF. CDR3 nucleotide sequence: TGTGCCAGTAGTAGAGGGACATCTAGCACCTACGAGCAGTACTTC.

This chain connects TRBV6-6 to TRBJ2-7; 8 bases line up with TRBD1. Germline V gives CDR1 MNHNY, CDR2 SVGAGI (reference sequence). Germline trimming cut 7 bases from V and 4 bases from J; bases unmatched to any gene: 6. The CDR3 runs 13 residues. The CDR3 bases are TGTGCCAGCAAGGGGACAGGACTTTACGAGCAGTACTTC. The encoded protein is CASKGTGLYEQYF.

The chain joins TRBV6-5 to TRBJ2-2; 7 bases fit TRBD1. With V trimmed by 5 bases and J by 7 bases, 4 bases remained unmatched. This CDR3 region has 13 residues. Germline V gene sequence: CDR1 MNHEY, CDR2 SVGAGI. The CDR3 DNA is TGTGCCAGCAGTAGGGGGCTAGGCGGGGAGCTGTTTTTT. Protein sequence: CASSRGLGGELFF.

This chain connects TRBV9 to TRBJ1-6; no definite D call. V was pared by 3 bases and J by 7 bases, with 11 bases between. This CDR3 contains 14 residues. CDR1 and CDR2 (germline): SGDLS, YYNGEE. The CDR3 DNA sequence: TGTGCCAGCAGCGCACAGCCTTCCAATTCACCCCTCCACTTT. Its translation is CASSAQPSNSPLHF.

The gene calls are TRBV7-9 and TRBJ1-2; possible D gene TRBD1, 5 bases. CDR3 length equals 14 residues. The germline CDR1 and CDR2 sequences are SEHNR and FQNEAQ (reference sequence). Trimming took off 5 bases at V and 3 bases at J, with 13 bases between the two ends. CDR3: CASSLRAEDYGYTF. The CDR3 DNA reads as TGTGCCAGCAGCCTCAGGGCAGAGGACTATGGCTACACCTTC.

Only one count was recorded for this clone. This sequence joins TRBV19 and TRBJ1-6, with D perhaps TRBD1 (6 bases). CDR1 and CDR2 from the germline V gene are LNHDA and SQIVND (reference sequence). The CDR3 extends over 14 amino acids. Trimming shortened V by 3 bases and J by 7 bases, and 10 bases separated the two germline ends. The CDR3 reads CASSIRTANSPLHF. For the CDR3, the DNA is TGTGCCAGTAGTATTAGGACAGCCAATTCACCCCTCCACTTT.